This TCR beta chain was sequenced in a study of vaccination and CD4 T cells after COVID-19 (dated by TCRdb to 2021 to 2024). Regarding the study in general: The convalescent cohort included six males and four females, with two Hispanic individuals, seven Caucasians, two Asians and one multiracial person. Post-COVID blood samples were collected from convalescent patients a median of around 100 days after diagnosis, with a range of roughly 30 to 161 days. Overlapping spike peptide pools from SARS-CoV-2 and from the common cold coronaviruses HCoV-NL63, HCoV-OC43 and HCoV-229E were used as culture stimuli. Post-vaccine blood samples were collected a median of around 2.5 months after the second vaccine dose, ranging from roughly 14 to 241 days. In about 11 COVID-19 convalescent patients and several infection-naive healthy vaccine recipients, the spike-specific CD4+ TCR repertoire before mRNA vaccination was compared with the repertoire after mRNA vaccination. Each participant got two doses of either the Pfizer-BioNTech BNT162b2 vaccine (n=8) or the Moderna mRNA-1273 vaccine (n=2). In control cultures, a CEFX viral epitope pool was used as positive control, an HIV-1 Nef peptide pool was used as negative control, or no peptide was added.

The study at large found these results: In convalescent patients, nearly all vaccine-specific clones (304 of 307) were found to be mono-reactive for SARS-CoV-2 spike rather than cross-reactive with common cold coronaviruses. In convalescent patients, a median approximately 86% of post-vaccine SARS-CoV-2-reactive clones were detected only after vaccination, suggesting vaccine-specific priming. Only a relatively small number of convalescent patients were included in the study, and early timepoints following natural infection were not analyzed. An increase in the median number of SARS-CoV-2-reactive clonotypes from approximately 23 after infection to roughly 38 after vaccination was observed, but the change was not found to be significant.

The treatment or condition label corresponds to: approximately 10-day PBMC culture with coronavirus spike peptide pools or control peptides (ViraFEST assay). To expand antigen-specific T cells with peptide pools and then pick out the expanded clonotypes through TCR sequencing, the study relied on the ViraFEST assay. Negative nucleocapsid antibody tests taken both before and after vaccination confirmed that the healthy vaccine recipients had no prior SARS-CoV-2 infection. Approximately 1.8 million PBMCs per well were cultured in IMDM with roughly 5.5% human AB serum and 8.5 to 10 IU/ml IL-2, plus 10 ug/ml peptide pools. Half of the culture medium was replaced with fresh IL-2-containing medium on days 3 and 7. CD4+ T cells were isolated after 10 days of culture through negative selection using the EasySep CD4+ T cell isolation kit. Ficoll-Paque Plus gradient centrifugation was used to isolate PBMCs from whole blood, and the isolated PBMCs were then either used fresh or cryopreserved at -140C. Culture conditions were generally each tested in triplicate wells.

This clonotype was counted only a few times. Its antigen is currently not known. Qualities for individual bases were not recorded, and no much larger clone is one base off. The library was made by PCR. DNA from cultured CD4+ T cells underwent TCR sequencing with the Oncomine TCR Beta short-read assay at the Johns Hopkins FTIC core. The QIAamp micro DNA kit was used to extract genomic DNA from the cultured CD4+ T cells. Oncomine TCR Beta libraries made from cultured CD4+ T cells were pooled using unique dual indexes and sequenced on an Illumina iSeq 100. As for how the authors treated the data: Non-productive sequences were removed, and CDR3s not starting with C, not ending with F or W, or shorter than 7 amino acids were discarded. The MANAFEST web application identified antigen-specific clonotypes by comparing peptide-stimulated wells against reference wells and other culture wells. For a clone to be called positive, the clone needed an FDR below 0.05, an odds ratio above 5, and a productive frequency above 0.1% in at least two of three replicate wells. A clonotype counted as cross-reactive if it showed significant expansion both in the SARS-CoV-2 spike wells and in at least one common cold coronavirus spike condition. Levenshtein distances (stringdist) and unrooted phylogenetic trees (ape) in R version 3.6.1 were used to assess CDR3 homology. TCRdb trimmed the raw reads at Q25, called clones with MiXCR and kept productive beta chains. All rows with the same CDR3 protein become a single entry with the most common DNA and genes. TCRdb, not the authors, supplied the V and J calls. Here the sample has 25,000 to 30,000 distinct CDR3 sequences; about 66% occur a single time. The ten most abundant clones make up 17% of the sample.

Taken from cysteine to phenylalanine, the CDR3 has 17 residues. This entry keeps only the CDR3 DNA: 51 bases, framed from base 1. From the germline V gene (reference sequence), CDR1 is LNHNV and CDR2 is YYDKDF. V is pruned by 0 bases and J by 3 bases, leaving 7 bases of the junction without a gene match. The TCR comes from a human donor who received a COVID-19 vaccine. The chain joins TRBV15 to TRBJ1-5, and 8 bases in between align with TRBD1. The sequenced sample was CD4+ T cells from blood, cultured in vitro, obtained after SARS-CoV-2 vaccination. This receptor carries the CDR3 CATSREIGQGINQPQHF. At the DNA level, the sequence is TGTGCCACCAGCAGAGAAATTGGACAGGGCATCAATCAGCCCCAGCATTTT. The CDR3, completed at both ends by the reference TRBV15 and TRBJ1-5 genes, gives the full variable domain DAMVIQNPRYQVTQFGKPVTLSCSQTLNHNVMYWYQQKSSQAPKLLFHYYDKDFNNEADTPDNFQSRRPNTSFCFLDIRSPGLGDTAMYLCATSREIGQGINQPQHFGDGTRLSIL.